The T cell receptor beta chain under discussion was sequenced for a study of T cell responses to AZD1222 COVID-19 vaccine. The overall study: Second-dose intervals of approximately 4 or approximately 12 weeks were pooled. Study outcomes and limitations: Donors in the cohort were predominantly white British and more often female, and clonal diversity was possibly underestimated. Two AZD1222 administrations were followed by greater Spike-specific TCR breadth and depth. Just 6 or 7 AZD1222 recipients were seropositive at baseline.

Method: immunoSEQ multiplex PCR; TCRdb's copy keeps in-frame clones and lacks some. The sample lists over 70,000 clones; roughly 86% were seen once. The CDR3 length is 13 residues. The V gene's germline CDR1 is WNHNN and CDR2 SYGVQD (reference sequence). V was shortened by 0 bases and J by 1 base, with 3 bases between the two germline ends. Notes on this clone: The antigen is unknown.

The chain couples TRBV10-1 to TRBJ1-1; no firm D call. Here the sequenced sample was peripheral blood, taken on day 0 of AZD1222 vaccination. This receptor was identified in an adult in good health. The CDR3 region has the DNA TGCGCCAGCAGTGAGTCCCGGAACACTGAAGCTTTCTTT. The encoded protein is CASSESRNTEAFF.